These T cell receptor beta chains were read from a single sample in a study of vaccination effects on CD4 cells after COVID-19. No antigens are known for them. Here immunoSEQ multiplex PCR was the method, and the copy in TCRdb shows in-frame clones only, minus some. This repertoire shows about 73,000 clones, about 73% found once; its top ten account for roughly 2.1%. The sequencing used CD4+ T cells from PBMCs cultured without peptide, collected after COVID-19 vaccination. These receptors originate from a human donor who received a COVID-19 vaccine. The CDR3 runs from the conserved cysteine through the conserved F or W. The order of the fields is J gene, V gene, D gene, clone size, CDR3 DNA, CDR3 protein. A D gene is named only where the DNA matches it firmly. The size entry is marked missing in some rows and otherwise reads once, few, many or a size class.

J gene: TRBJ2-2
V gene: TRBV6-2/TRBV6-3
D gene: -
clone size: -
CDR3 DNA: TGTGCCAGCAGTTACTCGAGAGGGGTTTTCCTCGGGGAGCTGTTTTTT
CDR3 protein: CASSYSRGVFLGELFF

J gene: TRBJ2-2
V gene: TRBV27
D gene: -
clone size: -
CDR3 DNA: TGTGCCAGCAGTTTTAGTAGGGAAGCCGGGGAGCTGTTTTTT
CDR3 protein: CASSFSREAGELFF

J gene: TRBJ2-1
V gene: TRBV9
D gene: TRBD1
clone size: few
CDR3 DNA: TGTGCCAGCAGCGTAGACCCAGCTACAGGGGCTAGCTCCTACAATGAGCAGTTCTTC
CDR3 protein: CASSVDPATGASSYNEQFF

J gene: TRBJ2-5
V gene: TRBV7-8
D gene: -
clone size: -
CDR3 DNA: TGTGCCAGCAGCCTACCGGGTTCGGTGGAGACCCAGTACTTC
CDR3 protein: CASSLPGSVETQYF

J gene: TRBJ1-3
V gene: TRBV3-1/TRBV3-2
D gene: -
clone size: -
CDR3 DNA: TGTGCCAGCAGCCAAGGGTTGGGAAACACCATATATTTT
CDR3 protein: CASSQGLGNTIYF

J gene: TRBJ2-5
V gene: TRBV7-2
D gene: TRBD2
clone size: -
CDR3 DNA: TGTGCCAGCAGCTTAGCCAACGGGGGGGGGACCCAGTACTTC
CDR3 protein: CASSLANGGGTQYF

J gene: TRBJ1-5
V gene: TRBV4-1
D gene: TRBD1
clone size: few
CDR3 DNA: TGCGCCAGCAGCCACAACGACAGGGACAGCAATCAGCCCCAGCATTTT
CDR3 protein: CASSHNDRDSNQPQHF

J gene: TRBJ2-3
V gene: TRBV10-3
D gene: -
clone size: -
CDR3 DNA: TGTGCCATCAGTTCAGGAGGGAGCACAGATACGCAGTATTTT
CDR3 protein: CAISSGGSTDTQYF

J gene: TRBJ1-3
V gene: TRBV9
D gene: -
clone size: -
CDR3 DNA: TGTGCCAGCAGCGTAGCTATAGGCGGAAAAGGGACTGGAAACACCATATATTTT
CDR3 protein: CASSVAIGGKGTGNTIYF

J gene: TRBJ1-2
V gene: TRBV6-5
D gene: -
clone size: -
CDR3 DNA: TGTGCCAGCAGGAAGGACCATAACTATGGCTACACCTTC
CDR3 protein: CASRKDHNYGYTF

J gene: TRBJ1-2
V gene: TRBV7-9
D gene: -
clone size: -
CDR3 DNA: TGTGCCAGCAGCTTGGACCGGGAGGGGGACTATGGCTACACCTTC
CDR3 protein: CASSLDREGDYGYTF

J gene: TRBJ1-3
V gene: TRBV7-3
D gene: -
clone size: few
CDR3 DNA: TGTGCCAGCAGCTTAGACGGCGGCTCTGGAAACACCATATATTTT
CDR3 protein: CASSLDGGSGNTIYF

J gene: TRBJ2-5
V gene: TRBV10-3
D gene: TRBD2
clone size: few
CDR3 DNA: TGTGCCATCAGTGAAACGGGAGGGGAGACCCAGTACTTC
CDR3 protein: CAISETGGETQYF

J gene: TRBJ1-1
V gene: TRBV7-3
D gene: -
clone size: few
CDR3 DNA: TGTGCCAGCAGCCGAGAGGCGGGGAACACTGAAGCTTTCTTT
CDR3 protein: CASSREAGNTEAFF

J gene: TRBJ1-3
V gene: TRBV27
D gene: TRBD1
clone size: -
CDR3 DNA: TGTGCCAGCAGACCCGGGACAGGGGGCTCTGGAAACACCATATATTTT
CDR3 protein: CASRPGTGGSGNTIYF

J gene: TRBJ2-3
V gene: TRBV19
D gene: TRBD1
clone size: -
CDR3 DNA: TGTGCCAGTAGTGTGACAGGGATCACAGATACGCAGTATTTT
CDR3 protein: CASSVTGITDTQYF

J gene: TRBJ2-5
V gene: TRBV11-2
D gene: -
clone size: -
CDR3 DNA: TGTGCCAGCAGTCGGGACTCCAAAGAGACCCAGTACTTC
CDR3 protein: CASSRDSKETQYF

J gene: TRBJ2-5
V gene: TRBV18
D gene: -
clone size: -
CDR3 DNA: TGTGCCAGCTCACCAAATTTGGAATCACAAGAGACCCAGTACTTC
CDR3 protein: CASSPNLESQETQYF

J gene: TRBJ2-4
V gene: TRBV5-4
D gene: -
clone size: -
CDR3 DNA: TGTGCCAGCAGCGGTGCCGGGACGGCACTAGCCAAAAACATTCAGTACTTC
CDR3 protein: CASSGAGTALAKNIQYF

J gene: TRBJ2-5
V gene: TRBV2
D gene: TRBD2
clone size: -
CDR3 DNA: TGTGCCAGCGGAGGCATTAGCGGGGTGGAGACCCAGTACTTC
CDR3 protein: CASGGISGVETQYF

J gene: TRBJ2-6
V gene: TRBV19
D gene: -
clone size: -
CDR3 DNA: TGTGCCAGTAGTCGGCAGGGAAACCCTGGGGCCAACGTCCTGACTTTC
CDR3 protein: CASSRQGNPGANVLTF

J gene: TRBJ2-5
V gene: TRBV12-3/TRBV12-4
D gene: -
clone size: -
CDR3 DNA: TGTGCCAGCAAGGTCAGGCTCCAGGAGACCCAGTACTTC
CDR3 protein: CASKVRLQETQYF

J gene: TRBJ2-3
V gene: TRBV27
D gene: TRBD2
clone size: -
CDR3 DNA: TGTGCCAGCAGTTCATCTCATCGAAGACTAGCGGGGGGCAGAGATACGCAGTATTTT
CDR3 protein: CASSSSHRRLAGGRDTQYF

J gene: TRBJ2-1
V gene: TRBV5-1
D gene: -
clone size: -
CDR3 DNA: TGCGCCAGCAGATTTGTGGGGACCTCCTACAATGAGCAGTTCTTC
CDR3 protein: CASRFVGTSYNEQFF

J gene: TRBJ2-4
V gene: TRBV9
D gene: TRBD1
clone size: -
CDR3 DNA: TGTGCCAGCAGCGCCGTCCCGGGACAGGGGAACAGCATTCAGTACTTC
CDR3 protein: CASSAVPGQGNSIQYF

J gene: TRBJ2-4
V gene: TRBV7-3
D gene: -
clone size: -
CDR3 DNA: TGTGCCAGCAGCTTAACCGGGGCCGGGGCCAAAAACATTCAGTACTTC
CDR3 protein: CASSLTGAGAKNIQYF

J gene: TRBJ2-2
V gene: TRBV5-1
D gene: -
clone size: -
CDR3 DNA: TGCGCCAGCAGCTCCCCCATCCGCCGGGTAGCAAACACCGGGGAGCTGTTTTTT
CDR3 protein: CASSSPIRRVANTGELFF

J gene: TRBJ2-6
V gene: TRBV15
D gene: -
clone size: -
CDR3 DNA: TGTGCCACCAAAGTCTCTGGGGCCAACGTCCTGACTTTC
CDR3 protein: CATKVSGANVLTF

J gene: TRBJ1-1
V gene: TRBV9
D gene: -
clone size: -
CDR3 DNA: TGTGCCAGCAGCCCCCGGACGGGTAACACTGAAGCTTTCTTT
CDR3 protein: CASSPRTGNTEAFF

J gene: TRBJ2-5
V gene: TRBV24-1
D gene: TRBD1
clone size: -
CDR3 DNA: TGTGCCACCAGTGACCGAGGGACAGGAGAGACCCAGTACTTC
CDR3 protein: CATSDRGTGETQYF

J gene: TRBJ1-5
V gene: TRBV18
D gene: -
clone size: -
CDR3 DNA: TGTGCCAGCTCACCTACGGCCGGGGTGGGACAGCCCCAGCATTTT
CDR3 protein: CASSPTAGVGQPQHF